This T cell receptor beta chain was observed in a study of T cell clonality in common variable immunodeficiency. The study's findings and limits: CVID subjects shared fewer TCRbeta clones than healthy controls did. Links between repertoire features and CVID complications were heterogeneity-limited. CVID subjects showed higher TCRbeta clonality than healthy controls.

This clone was seen at least ten times. Its antigen is as yet unknown. The observed sequence ends 3 residues before the CDR3 terminus, with the missing tail filled in from the germline J gene. CVID and control samples used equivalent genomic DNA input. The data were produced by immunoSEQ multiplex PCR, yet TCRdb's version contains in-frame clones alone and is incomplete. The table lists roughly 60,000 clones, with no singletons. V lost 1 base to trimming and J lost 6 bases, with 7 bases between them. The CDR3 consists of 12 residues. Germline CDR1 SEHNR, CDR2 FQNEAQ (reference sequence). This TCR came from a person between 18 and 75 years old in good health. The J gene is TRBJ2-7, the V gene TRBV7-9; D is unresolved. The specimen sequenced was peripheral blood mononuclear cells. CDR3 in amino acids: CASSLVEGEQYF. The CDR3 bases that were read are TGTGCCAGCAGCTTAGTTGAAGGCGAG. Full variable domain (outside the CDR3, taken from reference TRBV7-9 and TRBJ2-7): DTGVSQNPRHKITKRGQNVTFRCDPISEHNRLYWYRQTLGQGPEFLTYFQNEAQLEKSRLLSDRFSAERPKGSFSTLEIQRTEQGDSAMYLCASSLVEGEQYFGPGTRLTVT.